This TCR beta chain was captured by sequencing in a study of T cell responses to AZD1222 COVID-19 vaccine (dated by TCRdb to about 2021). The study in broad terms: AZD1222 recipients given second doses at about 4 weeks or at about 12 weeks were pooled, since spike-specific TCR depth and breadth were not found to differ between the two schedules. A total of 230 to 250 trial participants underwent TCR sequencing, of whom roughly 210 had received two doses of AZD1222 and around 26 had received two doses of the MenACWY control vaccine. Trial participants were enrolled into age subgroups of 18-55, 56-69 and 70-plus years, which contained approximately 150, 30 and 60 TCR-sequenced participants, respectively. Study-level results and caveats: Epitopes outside the regions mutated in the B.1.351 and B.1.1.7 variants were reportedly recognized by nearly half of the unique spike-specific TCRs. Spike-specific TCR breadth and depth rose significantly after two AZD1222 doses compared with day 0 and with MenACWY recipients. Conclusions about previously exposed vaccinees were limited because only five to seven AZD1222 recipients were SARS-CoV-2 seropositive at baseline. CD4 TCRs associated with the vaccine covered the entire spike protein, and the dominant responses were in regions 160-218 and 743-854. Because no day 14 peak-response samples were available, the repertoires could be characterized only after the peak T cell response. Most participants were white British and females outnumbered males, and the authors suggested that clonal diversity may have been underestimated. In the small 56-69-year group, the increase in depth fell short of significance, most likely because of low power.

Relative to germline, V is missing 6 bases and J is missing 0 bases, with 4 bases of the junction outside any gene match. Measured from the cysteine to the phenylalanine, the CDR3 is 14 residues long. Of all the DNA, just the CDR3 is kept, 42 bases in frame from base 1. In the germline V gene (reference sequence), CDR1 corresponds to WNHNN and CDR2 to SYGVQD. The time point label of this sample denotes: baseline before first vaccination. Vaccinee samples were obtained from the UK trials COV001 and COV002, which included a single-blind randomized controlled phase 2/3 trial of AZD1222 (ChAdOx1 nCoV-19) in healthy adults. For TCRbeta chain sequencing, PBMC samples from trial participants were taken at day 0 and at day 28 after the second dose. About this clone itself: Its antigen has not been determined. Base quality data are lacking; no much larger clone is found one base away.

The CDR3 regions of human TCRbeta chains were analyzed by immunosequencing. As for the authors' bioinformatics: TCRs in the repertoires were matched against a reference library of SARS-CoV-2-specific TCRs that had been generated with the MIRA antigen-specificity platform. Breadth was defined as the fraction of unique TCRs that were SARS-CoV-2-associated, and depth was defined as the fraction of total T cells that were SARS-CoV-2-associated. Using the MIRA data, every spike-specific TCR was mapped to the spike region that the TCR reacted to and assigned to either a CD4 or a CD8 class. Log10-transformed breadth and depth values were compared by one-way ANOVA with Sidak's multiple comparisons tests. TCRdb took over this immuneACCESS table, retaining in-frame rearrangements with V and J assigned. Such tables are incomplete; in checked studies, under half of the missing clones stem from an unresolved V gene, and the remainder is unexplained. The D gene and trimming were derived from the DNA, and the V and J assignments and clone size from that table. Here the sample has around 150,000 clones; 94% occur a single time. The ten largest account for 0.95% to 1.5% of the sample.

The clonotype comes from an adult in good health. The chain links TRBV10-1 with TRBJ1-1; TRBD1 matches 7 bases in the middle. This specimen was peripheral blood, taken on day 0 of AZD1222 vaccination. The CDR3 protein: CASSRGDMNTEAFF. The sequenced DNA is TGCGCCAGCAGCAGGGGGGACATGAACACTGAAGCTTTCTTT.